Following are 29 T cell receptor beta chains from one sample sequenced in a study of OX40 agonist ivuxolimab in advanced cancers. Generated by immunoSEQ multiplex PCR, the TCRdb table keeps only in-frame clones and is missing some. Here the sample spans 55,000 to 80,000 clones, roughly 81% being singletons. This specimen was CD4+ or CD8+ T cells sorted from blood, taken in a trial of the OX40 agonist ivuxolimab. The source is an adult with an advanced solid tumor such as melanoma, head and neck, liver or kidney cancer.

The chain combines TRBV9 with TRBJ1-3; D uncertain. V lost 0 bases to trimming and J lost 0 bases, with 10 bases between them. The CDR3 extends over 16 amino acids. CDR1 and CDR2 from the germline V gene are SGDLS and YYNGEE. The CDR3: CASSVGAVPSGNTIYF. The DNA for the CDR3 is TGTGCCAGCAGCGTAGGAGCAGTCCCCTCTGGAAACACCATATATTTT.

The sample holds a few counts of this clone. The V call is TRBV2, the J call TRBJ1-1; 7 positions agree with TRBD1. With 6 bases clipped from V and 4 bases from J, the junction kept 8 bases outside the gene matches. CDR3 length: 14 residues. The germline gives CDR1 SNHLY, CDR2 FYNNEI. DNA of the CDR3: TGTGCCAGCAGGCGAACGTCAGGGGGCACTGAAGCTTTCTTT. As protein: CASRRTSGGTEAFF.

The V and J genes are TRBV28 and TRBJ1-2; a weak D match, TRBD1 (6 bases). Germline CDR1 MDHEN, CDR2 SYDVKM. CDR3 length: 15 residues. V was trimmed by 1 base and J by 4 bases, leaving 13 bases between them. In DNA form, the CDR3 reads TGTGCCAGCAGTTTATTGGGGGGCCCCTTCTATGGCTACACCTTC. The encoded protein is CASSLLGGPFYGYTF.

This chain links TRBV19 with TRBJ2-5; no firm D call. V shed 5 bases and J shed 6 bases, with 13 bases lying between them. Looked up from germline, CDR1 is LNHDA and CDR2 is SQIVND (reference sequence). This CDR3 has 13 residues. The DNA for the CDR3 is TGTGCCAGTAGTGATGAGGCGAGACAGACCCAGTACTTC. It specifies CASSDEARQTQYF.

The rearrangement joins TRBV4-1 to TRBJ1-6; 8 bases fit TRBD1. CDR1 is MGHRA, CDR2 YSYEKL, per germline. V was clipped by 6 bases and J by 11 bases; unmatched bases: 9. The CDR3 is made up of 14 amino acids. The CDR3 protein is CASSLIRGLTPLHF. The CDR3 DNA reads TGCGCCAGCAGTCTAATCAGGGGGCTAACACCCCTCCACTTT.

J is TRBJ2-2 and V is TRBV4-1; no reliable D call. Trimming pared 4 bases from V and 4 bases from J, leaving 4 bases between. Per germline, CDR1 MGHRA and CDR2 YSYEKL. The CDR3 totals 12 residues. The CDR3 DNA reads TGCGCCAGCAGCCTATTCACCGGGGAGCTGTTTTTT. Translating gives CASSLFTGELFF.

This clone was recorded only once. This chain links TRBV9 with TRBJ2-5; D gene uncertain. Germline CDR1 reads SGDLS; CDR2 reads YYNGEE. V shed 3 bases and J shed 2 bases, with 11 bases lying between them. This CDR3 has 14 residues. CDR3 nucleotide sequence: TGTGCCAGCAGCGCATCAATACCACAAGAGACCCAGTACTTC. Translation gives CASSASIPQETQYF.

The rearrangement joins TRBV2 to TRBJ2-1; 7 nucleotides agree with TRBD2. This CDR3 has 17 residues. Germline V gives CDR1 SNHLY, CDR2 FYNNEI. Trimming removed 2 bases from V and 7 bases from J; junction bases left unmatched: 14. For the CDR3, the DNA is TGTGCCAGCAGTGAAAGGGCTAGCGGTCTGGCAGGTAATGAGCAGTTCTTC. Its translation is CASSERASGLAGNEQFF.

The chain has TRBV7-3 and TRBJ2-3, with D tentatively TRBD2 (6 bases). The CDR3 totals 14 residues. Trimming pared 5 bases from V and 6 bases from J, leaving 15 bases between. Germline assignment: CDR1 SGHTA and CDR2 FQGTGA. This CDR3 is CASSPVGEVDTQYF. In nucleotides, the CDR3 is TGTGCCAGCAGCCCCGTCGGGGAGGTGGATACGCAGTATTTT.

The chain joins TRBV4-1 to TRBJ1-5; TRBD1 agrees at 11 bases. This CDR3 comprises 18 residues. Trimming took 4 bases from V and 6 from J; bases not matched to a gene: 14. The germline gives CDR1 MGHRA, CDR2 YSYEKL. The CDR3 DNA sequence: TGCGCCAGCAGCCCCGACCCCGCCGGGACAGGGGGGGTTCAGCCCCAGCATTTT. As protein: CASSPDPAGTGGVQPQHF.

CDR3 bases: TGCGCCAGCAGCTCGACAGGGAATAACCAAGAGACCCAGTACTTC. This encodes CASSSTGNNQETQYF. V and J are TRBV5-1 and TRBJ2-5, with TRBD1 matching 7 bases. CDR1 is SGHRS, CDR2 YFSETQ, per germline. V dropped 3 bases and J dropped 0; count of bases not matched to a gene: 5. This CDR3 comprises 15 residues.

This sequence joins TRBV18 and TRBJ1-2, with 7 bases that match TRBD1. CDR3 size: 15 residues. Germline CDR1 and CDR2: KGHSH and LQKENI. V lost 2 bases, J lost 2 bases, and 5 bases stayed unmatched. The CDR3 DNA reads TGTGCCAGCTCACCAAGCGGACAGGAAAACTATGGCTACACCTTC. Protein: CASSPSGQENYGYTF. The whole variable domain, remainder taken from reference TRBV18 and TRBJ1-2, is NAGVMQNPRHLVRRRGQEARLRCSPMKGHSHVYWYRQLPEEGLKFMVYLQKENIIDESGMPKERFSAEFPKEGPSILRIQQVVRGDSAAYFCASSPSGQENYGYTFGSGTRLTVV.

The V call is TRBV5-8, the J call TRBJ1-2; 7 bases align to TRBD1. Germline V CDR1 and CDR2: SGHTS, YDEGEE. The CDR3 loop spans 16 amino acids. V lost 4 bases and J lost 5; bases outside the gene matches: 14. CDR3 in amino acids: CASSPIGATGVYGYTF. Here the CDR3 DNA reads TGTGCCAGCAGCCCCATCGGGGCCACAGGGGTGTATGGCTACACCTTC.

The V gene is TRBV5-4, the J gene TRBJ1-2; D may be TRBD1 (6 bases). This CDR3 has 15 amino acids. Germline CDR1 is SGHNT and CDR2 is YYREEE (reference sequence). V lost 2 bases to trimming and J lost 0 bases, with 11 bases between them. CDR3 nucleotides: TGTGCCAGCAGCTTCCTTGGACAGTCTAACTATGGCTACACCTTC. It yields the protein CASSFLGQSNYGYTF.

The rearrangement joins TRBV6-1 to TRBJ1-2, with no clear D. Germline V gives CDR1 MNHNS, CDR2 SASEGT. This CDR3 has 13 residues. CDR3 nucleotide sequence: TGTGCAGCAGCTAGGGCGGGGAACTATGGCTACACCTTC. Its protein is CAAARAGNYGYTF.

This clone was picked up a small number of times. One end of the junction is discordant with germline, which a read error may explain. The chain joins TRBV27 to TRBJ2-7; possibly TRBD2 for D (6 bases). The CDR3 contains 9 residues. Per germline, CDR1 MNHEY and CDR2 SMNVEV (reference sequence). The CDR3 DNA follows: TGTGCCAGAGTTGCAGGGACTCGCTTC. It yields the protein CARVAGTRF.

This chain joins TRBV9 and TRBJ1-2, with D tentatively TRBD1 (6 bases). There are 14 residues in the CDR3. The germline V gene encodes CDR1 SGDLS and CDR2 YYNGEE. The V and J ends lost 4 bases and 5 bases respectively, with 15 bases between them. CDR3 sequence reads: CASSSNRDAYGYTF. CDR3 in DNA: TGTGCCAGCAGCTCAAACAGGGATGCGTATGGCTACACCTTC. The variable domain in full, with the rest retrieved from reference TRBV9 and TRBJ1-2, is DSGVTQTPKHLITATGQRVTLRCSPRSGDLSVYWYQQSLDQGLQFLIQYYNGEERAKGNILERFSAQQFPDLHSELNLSSLELGDSALYFCASSSNRDAYGYTFGSGTRLTVV.

This chain uses TRBV4-3 with TRBJ2-1, with D possibly being TRBD1 (5 bases). Trimming took off 0 bases at V and 9 bases at J, with 9 bases between the two ends. The germline CDR1 and CDR2 sequences are LGHNA and YSLEER. CDR3 length: 13 amino acids. The CDR3 sequence: CASSQDIRVEQFF. In nucleotides, the CDR3 is TGCGCCAGCAGCCAAGATATCAGGGTTGAGCAGTTCTTC.

V and J are TRBV5-1 and TRBJ1-1; D ambiguous. The ends were cut back, 0 bases at V and 1 base at J, with 7 bases in the middle. CDR1 is SGHRS, CDR2 YFSETQ, per germline. The length of the CDR3 is 14 residues. The CDR3 DNA reads as TGCGCCAGCAGCTTGGAGGGCAGGAACACTGAAGCTTTCTTT. Translated, it gives CASSLEGRNTEAFF. Together with reference TRBV5-1 and TRBJ1-1, the CDR3 gives the full variable domain: KAGVTQTPRYLIKTRGQQVTLSCSPISGHRSVSWYQQTPGQGLQFLFEYFSETQRNKGNFPGRFSGRQFSNSRSEMNVSTLELGDSALYLCASSLEGRNTEAFFGQGTRLTVV.

The CDR3 DNA reads as TGTGCCAGCAGCATACGACCGACAGGGAGGACTGAAGCTTTCTTT. Protein product: CASSIRPTGRTEAFF. The V and J genes are TRBV7-3 and TRBJ1-1, with 7 positions matching TRBD1. The germline CDR1 and CDR2 sequences are SGHTA and FQGTGA. The CDR3 is 15 amino acids. The ends lost 5 bases at V and 5 bases at J; junction bases unmatched: 11.

J is TRBJ2-4 and V is TRBV7-2, with D unresolved. Trimming took off 5 bases at V and 5 bases at J, with 10 bases between the two ends. This CDR3 has 13 residues. Germline CDR1 and CDR2: SGHTA and FQGNSA. The CDR3 here is CASSPRIENIQYF. CDR3 DNA: TGTGCCAGCAGCCCCCGGATCGAAAACATTCAGTACTTC.

This chain connects TRBV9 to TRBJ2-1; D gene unclear. This CDR3 region has 15 residues. V was clipped by 0 bases and J by 0 bases, with 7 bases between them. Germline CDR1 and CDR2: SGDLS and YYNGEE. CDR3 sequence reads: CASSVGGYSYNEQFF. The CDR3 DNA sequence: TGTGCCAGCAGCGTAGGGGGTTACTCCTACAATGAGCAGTTCTTC.

V gene TRBV7-2 combines with J gene TRBJ2-3, with no clear D. With 6 bases removed from V and 2 bases from J, the gap between germline ends came to 6 bases. The CDR3 is made up of 12 amino acids. Germline V lookup: CDR1 SGHTA, CDR2 FQGNSA. Here the CDR3 reads CASSPDTDTQYF. CDR3 coding DNA: TGTGCCAGCAGTCCCGACACAGATACGCAGTATTTT.

The chain is built from TRBV10-3 and TRBJ1-3, with 10 nucleotides matching TRBD1. The germline gives CDR1 ENHRY, CDR2 SYGVKD. After removal of 4 bases from V and 2 bases from J, the junction contained 2 bases not matched to a gene. This CDR3 region has 15 residues. The CDR3 loop reads CAISVGQGTGNTIYF. The CDR3 DNA is TGTGCCATCAGTGTGGGACAGGGGACTGGAAACACCATATATTTT.

V and J are TRBV7-9 and TRBJ2-7; TRBD1 aligns across 8 bases. V lost 3 bases and J lost 3; bases outside the gene matches: 4. From germline, CDR1 is SEHNR and CDR2 FQNEAQ (reference sequence). CDR3 length equals 14 residues. The DNA of the CDR3 is TGTGCCAGCAGCTTGACAGGGGTAATCTACGAGCAGTACTTC. Its translation is CASSLTGVIYEQYF.

This rearrangement joins TRBV11-3 to TRBJ2-5, with a possible D match to TRBD1 (5 bases). CDR1 and CDR2 from the germline V gene are SGHNT and YENEEA. Between the trimmed V and J ends, which lost 2 bases and 5 bases, there was a span of 6 bases. CDR3 size: 12 residues. CDR3 nucleotide sequence: TGTGCCAGCAGCTTAAGACAGGAGACCCAGTACTTC. The encoded protein is CASSLRQETQYF.

For this clone: At one of its ends the junction is not consistent with the germline gene, which may arise from a read error. The chain carries TRBV7-7 and TRBJ2-5; perhaps TRBD2 as D (6 bases). Germline CDR1 is SSHAT and CDR2 is FNYEAQ (reference sequence). CDR3 length: 13 residues. The chain's CDR3 is CASSMGLQETQYF. The CDR3 region has the DNA TGTGCTAGCAGTATGGGACTTCAAGAGACCCAGTACTTC.

The genes are TRBV4-2 and TRBJ2-7, with 8 nucleotides matching TRBD2. Germline V CDR1 and CDR2: LGHNA, YNFKEQ. After removal of 0 bases from V and 5 bases from J, the junction contained 6 bases not matched to a gene. The CDR3 runs 15 residues. The CDR3 DNA reads as TGTGCCAGCAGCCAAGATCGCGGGGGGTTCAACGAGCAGTACTTC. This codes for CASSQDRGGFNEQYF.

The J gene is TRBJ1-5, the V gene TRBV5-1, with 7 bases that match TRBD1. The CDR3 runs 14 residues. V shed 0 bases and J 5 bases; nucleotides not matched to a gene: 2. Germline loops: CDR1 SGHRS, CDR2 YFSETQ. For the CDR3, the DNA is TGCGCCAGCAGCTTGGGGGACAGCCATCAGCCCCAGCATTTT. Amino acids: CASSLGDSHQPQHF. The full variable domain, rest sourced from reference TRBV5-1 and TRBJ1-5, is KAGVTQTPRYLIKTRGQQVTLSCSPISGHRSVSWYQQTPGQGLQFLFEYFSETQRNKGNFPGRFSGRQFSNSRSEMNVSTLELGDSALYLCASSLGDSHQPQHFGDGTRLSIL.